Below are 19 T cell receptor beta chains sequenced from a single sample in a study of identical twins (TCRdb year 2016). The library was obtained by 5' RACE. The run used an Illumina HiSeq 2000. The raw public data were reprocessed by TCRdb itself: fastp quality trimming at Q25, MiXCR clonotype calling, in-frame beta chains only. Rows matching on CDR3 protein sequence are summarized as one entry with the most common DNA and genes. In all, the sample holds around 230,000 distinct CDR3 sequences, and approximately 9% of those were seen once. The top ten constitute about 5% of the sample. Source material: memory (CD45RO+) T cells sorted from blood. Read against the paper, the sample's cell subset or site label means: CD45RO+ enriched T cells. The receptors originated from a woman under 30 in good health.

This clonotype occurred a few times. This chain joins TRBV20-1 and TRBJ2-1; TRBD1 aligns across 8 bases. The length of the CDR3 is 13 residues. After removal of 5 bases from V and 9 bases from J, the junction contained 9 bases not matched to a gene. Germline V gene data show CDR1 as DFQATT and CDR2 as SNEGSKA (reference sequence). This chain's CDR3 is CSAPGQGTGEQFF. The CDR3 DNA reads TGCAGTGCTCCCGGACAGGGAACGGGTGAGCAGTTCTTC.

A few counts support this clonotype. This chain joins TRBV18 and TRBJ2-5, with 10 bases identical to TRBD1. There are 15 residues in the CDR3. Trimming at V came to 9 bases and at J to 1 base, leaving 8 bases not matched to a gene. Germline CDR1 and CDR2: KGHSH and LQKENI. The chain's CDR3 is CASRGQGVPQETQYF. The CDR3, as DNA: TGTGCCAGTCGCGGACAGGGGGTACCCCAAGAGACCCAGTACTTC. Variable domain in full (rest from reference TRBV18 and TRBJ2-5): NAGVMQNPRHLVRRRGQEARLRCSPMKGHSHVYWYRQLPEEGLKFMVYLQKENIIDESGMPKERFSAEFPKEGPSILRIQQVVRGDSAAYFCASRGQGVPQETQYFGPGTRLLVL.

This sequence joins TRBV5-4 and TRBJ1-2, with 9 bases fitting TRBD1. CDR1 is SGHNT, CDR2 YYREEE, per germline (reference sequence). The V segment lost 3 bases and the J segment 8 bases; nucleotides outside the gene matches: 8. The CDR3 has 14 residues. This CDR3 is CASSWTGEVGGYTF. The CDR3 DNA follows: TGTGCCAGCAGCTGGACAGGGGAGGTAGGGGGCTACACCTTC.

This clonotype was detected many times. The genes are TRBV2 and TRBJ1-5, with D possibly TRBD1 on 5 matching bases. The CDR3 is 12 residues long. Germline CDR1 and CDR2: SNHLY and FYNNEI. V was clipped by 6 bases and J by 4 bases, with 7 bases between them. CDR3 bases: TGTGCCAGCAGGGGGGGGAATCAGCCCCAGCATTTT. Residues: CASRGGNQPQHF.

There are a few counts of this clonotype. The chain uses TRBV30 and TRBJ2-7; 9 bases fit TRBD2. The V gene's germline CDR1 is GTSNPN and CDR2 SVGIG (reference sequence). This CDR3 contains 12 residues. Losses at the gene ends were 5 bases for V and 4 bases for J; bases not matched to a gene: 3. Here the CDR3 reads CAWRLAGYEQYF. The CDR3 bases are TGTGCCTGGCGCCTAGCGGGGTACGAGCAGTACTTC.

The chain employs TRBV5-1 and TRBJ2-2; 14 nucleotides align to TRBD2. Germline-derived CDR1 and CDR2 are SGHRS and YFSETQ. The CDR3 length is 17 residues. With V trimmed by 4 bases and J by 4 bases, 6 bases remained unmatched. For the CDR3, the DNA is TGCGCCAGCAGCCCAGGGACTAGCGGGAGTTCCACCGGGGAGCTGTTTTTT. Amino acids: CASSPGTSGSSTGELFF.

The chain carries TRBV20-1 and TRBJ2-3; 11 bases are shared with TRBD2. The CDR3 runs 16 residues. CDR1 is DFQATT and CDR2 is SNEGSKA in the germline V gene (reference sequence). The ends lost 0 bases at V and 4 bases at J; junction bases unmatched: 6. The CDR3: CSARETSGSGADTQYF. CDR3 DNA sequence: TGCAGTGCTAGAGAAACTAGCGGGAGTGGCGCAGATACGCAGTATTTT.

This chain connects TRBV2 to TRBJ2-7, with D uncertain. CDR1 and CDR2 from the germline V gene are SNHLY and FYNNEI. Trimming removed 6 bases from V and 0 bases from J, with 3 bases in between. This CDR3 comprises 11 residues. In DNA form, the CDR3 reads TGTGCCAGCAGAATCTCCTACGAGCAGTACTTC. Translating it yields CASRISYEQYF.

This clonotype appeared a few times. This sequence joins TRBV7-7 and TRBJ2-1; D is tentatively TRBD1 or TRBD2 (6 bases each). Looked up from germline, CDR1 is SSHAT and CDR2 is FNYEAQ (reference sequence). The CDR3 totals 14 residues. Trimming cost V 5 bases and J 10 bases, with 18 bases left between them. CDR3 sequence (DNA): TGTGCCAGCAGCCTTAGGGGGGTACCCCAAGAGCAGTTCTTC. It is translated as CASSLRGVPQEQFF. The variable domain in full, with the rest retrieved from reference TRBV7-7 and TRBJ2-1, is GAGVSQSPRYKVTKRGQDVTLRCDPISSHATLYWYQQALGQGPEFLTYFNYEAQPDKSGLPSDRFSAERPEGSISTLTIQRTEQRDSAMYRCASSLRGVPQEQFFGPGTRLTVL.

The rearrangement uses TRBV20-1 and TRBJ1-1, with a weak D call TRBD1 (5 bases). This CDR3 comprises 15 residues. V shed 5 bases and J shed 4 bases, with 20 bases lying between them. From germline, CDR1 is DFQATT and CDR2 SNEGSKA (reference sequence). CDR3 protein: CSASVKWRGTTEAFF. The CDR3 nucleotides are TGCAGTGCTTCCGTCAAGTGGCGGGGCACCACTGAAGCTTTCTTT.

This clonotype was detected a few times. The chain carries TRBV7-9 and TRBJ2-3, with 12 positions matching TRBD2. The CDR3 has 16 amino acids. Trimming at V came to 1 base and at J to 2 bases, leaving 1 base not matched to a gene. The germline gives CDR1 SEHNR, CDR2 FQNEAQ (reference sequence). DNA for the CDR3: TGTGCCAGCAGCTTAGGACTAGCGGGGGCCACAGATACGCAGTATTTT. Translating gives CASSLGLAGATDTQYF.

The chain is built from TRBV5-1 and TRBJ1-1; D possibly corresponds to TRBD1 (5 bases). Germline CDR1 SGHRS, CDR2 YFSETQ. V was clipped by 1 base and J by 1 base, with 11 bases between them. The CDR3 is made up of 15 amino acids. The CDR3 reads CASSLSRTQNTEAFF. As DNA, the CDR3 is TGCGCCAGCAGCTTGAGTCGGACACAGAACACTGAAGCTTTCTTT.

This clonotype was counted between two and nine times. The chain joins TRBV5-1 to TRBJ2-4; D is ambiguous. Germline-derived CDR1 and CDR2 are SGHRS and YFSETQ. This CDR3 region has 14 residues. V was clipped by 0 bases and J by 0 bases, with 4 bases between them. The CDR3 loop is CASSLGIAKNIQYF. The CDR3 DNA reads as TGCGCCAGCAGCTTGGGAATAGCCAAAAACATTCAGTACTTC.

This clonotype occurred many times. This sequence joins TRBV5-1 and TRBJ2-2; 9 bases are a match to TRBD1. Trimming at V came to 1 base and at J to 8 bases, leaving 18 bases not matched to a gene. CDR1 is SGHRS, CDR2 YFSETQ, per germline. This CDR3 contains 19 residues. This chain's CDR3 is CASSLPTLRSGQGSGELFF. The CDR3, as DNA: TGCGCCAGCAGCTTGCCCACTCTCCGTTCGGGACAGGGATCGGGGGAGCTGTTTTTT. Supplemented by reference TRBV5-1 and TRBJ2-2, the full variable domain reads KAGVTQTPRYLIKTRGQQVTLSCSPISGHRSVSWYQQTPGQGLQFLFEYFSETQRNKGNFPGRFSGRQFSNSRSEMNVSTLELGDSALYLCASSLPTLRSGQGSGELFFGEGSRLTVL.

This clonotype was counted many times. In nucleotides, the CDR3 is TGTGCCAGCAGCTTAGCCGGAGTTACGCAGTACTTC. Translation gives CASSLAGVTQYF. The chain employs TRBV13 and TRBJ2-7, with D hard to call. Germline V gene sequence: CDR1 PRHDT, CDR2 FYEKMQ (reference sequence). CDR3 length: 12 residues. V was clipped by 1 base and J by 9 bases, with 10 bases between them. The full variable domain, its missing parts supplied by reference TRBV13 and TRBJ2-7, is AAGVIQSPRHLIKEKRETATLKCYPIPRHDTVYWYQQGPGQDPQFLISFYEKMQSDKGSIPDRFSAQQFSDYHSELNMSSLELGDSALYFCASSLAGVTQYFGPGTRLTVT.

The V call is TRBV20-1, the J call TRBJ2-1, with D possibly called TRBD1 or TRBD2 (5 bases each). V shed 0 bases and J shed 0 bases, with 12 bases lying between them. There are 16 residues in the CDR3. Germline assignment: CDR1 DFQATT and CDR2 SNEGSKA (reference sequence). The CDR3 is CSARDVARGSYNEQFF. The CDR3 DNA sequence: TGCAGTGCTAGAGATGTCGCGAGGGGCTCCTACAATGAGCAGTTCTTC.

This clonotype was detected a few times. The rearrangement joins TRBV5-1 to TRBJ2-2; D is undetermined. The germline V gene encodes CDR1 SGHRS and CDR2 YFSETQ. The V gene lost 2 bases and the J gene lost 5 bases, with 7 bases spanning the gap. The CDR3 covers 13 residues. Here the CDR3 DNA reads TGCGCCAGCAGCTTCGATGTGACCGGGGAGCTGTTTTTT. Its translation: CASSFDVTGELFF. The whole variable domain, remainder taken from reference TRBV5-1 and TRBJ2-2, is KAGVTQTPRYLIKTRGQQVTLSCSPISGHRSVSWYQQTPGQGLQFLFEYFSETQRNKGNFPGRFSGRQFSNSRSEMNVSTLELGDSALYLCASSFDVTGELFFGEGSRLTVL.

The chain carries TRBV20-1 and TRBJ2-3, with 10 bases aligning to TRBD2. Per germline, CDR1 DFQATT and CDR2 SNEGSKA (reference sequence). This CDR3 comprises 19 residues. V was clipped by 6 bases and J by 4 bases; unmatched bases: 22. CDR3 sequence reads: CSATSPAGGPAIQPDTQYF. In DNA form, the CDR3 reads TGCAGTGCCACTAGTCCAGCGGGGGGGCCGGCGATTCAACCAGATACGCAGTATTTT.

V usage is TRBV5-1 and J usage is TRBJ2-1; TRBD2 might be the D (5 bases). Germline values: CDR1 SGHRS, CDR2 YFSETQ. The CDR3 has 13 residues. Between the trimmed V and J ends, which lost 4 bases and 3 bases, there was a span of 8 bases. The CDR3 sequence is CASSMDFYNEQFF. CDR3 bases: TGCGCCAGCAGCATGGACTTCTACAATGAGCAGTTCTTC.